Following are 14 T cell receptor beta chains from one sample sequenced in a study of Graves' ophthalmopathy and Graves' hyperthyroidism. Amplification of TCR beta CDR3 regions used RNA transcripts. Second-round multiplex PCR followed a first-round RT-PCR using HTBI primers. TCRdb reanalysed the multiplex PCR reads using MiXCR and keeps one entry per CDR3 protein. The table lists a few hundred thousand distinct CDR3 sequences, about 16% of them singletons. Sequencing was done on a sample of peripheral blood. These receptors were taken from a young woman with stable Graves' hyperthyroidism.

V and J are TRBV6-2 or TRBV6-3 and TRBJ1-2; the match to TRBD1 covers 9 bases. J gave up 8 bases and V 1 base, and 14 bases lay outside the gene matches. Per the germline V gene, CDR1 is MNHEY and CDR2 is SVGEGT. CDR3 size: 17 residues. CDR3 nucleotide sequence: TGTGCCAGCAGTTACTTAATCCGGGACAGGGTATGGGGAGGCTACACCTTC. This sequence encodes CASSYLIRDRVWGGYTF.

This sequence joins TRBV5-1 and TRBJ2-5; no firm D call. The CDR3 loop spans 12 amino acids. Trimming stripped 7 bases from V and 2 bases from J, with 9 bases between. Germline V gene sequence: CDR1 SGHRS, CDR2 YFSETQ. The CDR3 bases are TGCGCCAGCGTGGGGTTACAAGAGACCCAGTACTTC. Its translation is CASVGLQETQYF. Based on the CDR3 plus reference TRBV5-1 and TRBJ2-5, the full variable domain is KAGVTQTPRYLIKTRGQQVTLSCSPISGHRSVSWYQQTPGQGLQFLFEYFSETQRNKGNFPGRFSGRQFSNSRSEMNVSTLELGDSALYLCASVGLQETQYFGPGTRLLVL.

This clonotype has only a few counts. The chain links TRBV4-1 to TRBJ2-7; the match to TRBD2 covers 10 bases. Unmatched junction bases numbered 6, after V lost 3 bases and J lost 1 base. The CDR3 extends over 16 amino acids. Per germline, CDR1 MGHRA and CDR2 YSYEKL. For the CDR3, the DNA is TGCGCCAGCAGCCAGTCCGGGACTAGCGTTTCCTACGAGCAGTACTTC. It encodes CASSQSGTSVSYEQYF.

V usage is TRBV18 and J usage is TRBJ1-6; D not resolved. This CDR3 comprises 13 residues. V lost 6 bases, J lost 3 bases, and 6 bases lay in between. Germline-derived CDR1 and CDR2 are KGHSH and LQKENI. The CDR3 is CASSEFYNSPLHF. CDR3 coding DNA: TGTGCCAGCTCCGAATTCTATAATTCACCCCTCCACTTT.

This clonotype was detected many times. V is TRBV20-1 and J is TRBJ1-2; D gene unclear. The CDR3 runs 13 residues. Germline values: CDR1 DFQATT, CDR2 SNEGSKA (reference sequence). V lost 2 bases to trimming and J lost 0 bases, with 7 bases between them. The chain's CDR3 is CSARISTNYGYTF. Written as DNA, the CDR3 is TGCAGTGCTAGAATTTCCACTAACTATGGCTACACCTTC.

This clonotype was recorded many times. This sequence joins TRBV7-2 and TRBJ1-1; TRBD1 matches 10 bases. The V gene end was trimmed by 5 bases and the J gene end by 1 base; junction bases not matched to a gene: 4. The CDR3 is 15 residues long. Looked up from germline, CDR1 is SGHTA and CDR2 is FQGNSA. The CDR3 DNA reads TGTGCCAGCAGCGGGCGACAGGGGGCGAACACTGAAGCTTTCTTT. Residues: CASSGRQGANTEAFF.

This clonotype has at least ten counts. The chain employs TRBV5-1 and TRBJ1-3; the D is unclear. The germline V gene encodes CDR1 SGHRS and CDR2 YFSETQ. Trimming took 5 bases from V and 0 from J, leaving 9 bases between them. This CDR3 spans 14 amino acids. CDR3 loop: CASRREGSGNTIYF. In DNA, the CDR3 is TGCGCCAGCAGAAGGGAGGGCTCTGGAAACACCATATATTTT. The full variable domain, completed using reference TRBV5-1 and TRBJ1-3, is KAGVTQTPRYLIKTRGQQVTLSCSPISGHRSVSWYQQTPGQGLQFLFEYFSETQRNKGNFPGRFSGRQFSNSRSEMNVSTLELGDSALYLCASRREGSGNTIYFGEGSWLTVV.

J is TRBJ2-2 and V is TRBV19; D possibly corresponds to TRBD1 (5 bases). V was shortened by 5 bases and J by 3 bases, with 16 bases between the two germline ends. Germline values: CDR1 LNHDA, CDR2 SQIVND (reference sequence). This CDR3 comprises 16 residues. The CDR3 sequence is CASSRSGSFDTGELFF. For the CDR3, the DNA is TGTGCCAGTAGTCGATCAGGGTCCTTTGACACCGGGGAGCTGTTTTTT.

V gene TRBV27 combines with J gene TRBJ1-5; D is ambiguous. V lost 3 bases and J lost 7, with 10 bases in between. CDR3 size: 13 residues. Germline CDR1 is MNHEY and CDR2 is SMNVEV (reference sequence). This CDR3 reads CASSFSWKQPQHF. The CDR3 DNA follows: TGTGCCAGCAGTTTTTCGTGGAAGCAGCCCCAGCATTTT.

This clonotype appeared many times. The chain carries TRBV12-3 or TRBV12-4 and TRBJ1-5; a possible D gene is TRBD1 (6 bases). Trimming took off 6 bases at V and 0 bases at J, with 9 bases between the two ends. The CDR3 runs 14 residues. This CDR3 reads CASRTGYSNQPQHF. The CDR3 DNA sequence: TGTGCCAGCAGGACAGGCTATAGCAATCAGCCCCAGCATTTT.

The table lists this clonotype with many counts. The chain uses TRBV6-1 and TRBJ1-2; tentatively, D is TRBD1 (5 bases). V shed 0 bases and J shed 4 bases, with 6 bases lying between them. CDR3 length equals 13 residues. Germline-derived CDR1 and CDR2 are MNHNS and SASEGT. The CDR3 spells CASSEARGYGYTF. The CDR3 DNA reads as TGTGCCAGCAGTGAAGCAAGGGGCTATGGCTACACCTTC.

At least ten counts were recorded for this clonotype. The J gene is TRBJ1-1, the V gene TRBV6-1; tentatively, D is TRBD1 (5 bases). The CDR3 extends over 14 amino acids. The germline gives CDR1 MNHNS, CDR2 SASEGT. V was pared by 7 bases and J by 1 base, with 13 bases between. The CDR3 sequence is CASKTGTENTEAFF. The CDR3 coding sequence is TGTGCCAGCAAGACCGGGACCGAGAACACTGAAGCTTTCTTT.

This clonotype came up a few times. The rearrangement links TRBV7-9 to TRBJ1-1, with 7 bases fitting TRBD1. Per germline, CDR1 SEHNR and CDR2 FQNEAQ (reference sequence). CDR3 length equals 15 residues. J was trimmed by 6 bases and V by 5 bases; bases with no gene match: 12. DNA of the CDR3: TGTGCCAGCAGCGATTTAGGGGACAGTTTCGCTGAAGCTTTCTTT. Translating it yields CASSDLGDSFAEAFF.

This clonotype was observed at least ten times. V usage is TRBV6-5 and J usage is TRBJ1-2; D call uncertain. Looked up from germline, CDR1 is MNHEY and CDR2 is SVGAGI. CDR3 size: 12 residues. V gave up 2 bases and J gave up 6 bases, with 7 bases separating them. The CDR3 sequence: CASSYLADGYTF. DNA for the CDR3: TGTGCCAGCAGTTACCTGGCCGATGGCTACACCTTC.